This TCR beta chain derives from a study of shared clonotypes between healthy human individuals. Using immunoSEQ multiplex PCR, the repertoire was profiled, and TCRdb retains in-frame clones only, with some absent. The repertoire holds fewer than 1 million clones, with around 96% as singletons. Regarding the study as a whole: Sampling included only blood; tissue repertoires likely differ.

J gave up 1 base and V 1 base, and 3 bases lay outside the gene matches. The germline CDR1 and CDR2 sequences are SGDLS and YYNGEE. The CDR3 covers 16 residues. In regard to this clone: What it recognizes is unknown.

Naive-designated CD8 cells lacked CD45RO, were positively enriched for CCR7, and omitted terminally differentiated effector memory CD45RA+ cells. Healthy and HIV-negative, the adult donors had no recent acute infections or vaccinations. Input material: naive CD8+ T cells sorted from blood. The chain is built from TRBV9 and TRBJ2-1; 9 bases fit TRBD1. This clonotype was sampled from a man between 25 and 39 years old in good health. CDR3 coding DNA: TGTGCCAGCAGCGTAAGGGGGACAGGGTCCTACAATGAGCAGTTCTTC. It is translated as CASSVRGTGSYNEQFF. The whole variable domain, filled in from reference TRBV9 and TRBJ2-1, reads DSGVTQTPKHLITATGQRVTLRCSPRSGDLSVYWYQQSLDQGLQFLIQYYNGEERAKGNILERFSAQQFPDLHSELNLSSLELGDSALYFCASSVRGTGSYNEQFFGPGTRLTVL.